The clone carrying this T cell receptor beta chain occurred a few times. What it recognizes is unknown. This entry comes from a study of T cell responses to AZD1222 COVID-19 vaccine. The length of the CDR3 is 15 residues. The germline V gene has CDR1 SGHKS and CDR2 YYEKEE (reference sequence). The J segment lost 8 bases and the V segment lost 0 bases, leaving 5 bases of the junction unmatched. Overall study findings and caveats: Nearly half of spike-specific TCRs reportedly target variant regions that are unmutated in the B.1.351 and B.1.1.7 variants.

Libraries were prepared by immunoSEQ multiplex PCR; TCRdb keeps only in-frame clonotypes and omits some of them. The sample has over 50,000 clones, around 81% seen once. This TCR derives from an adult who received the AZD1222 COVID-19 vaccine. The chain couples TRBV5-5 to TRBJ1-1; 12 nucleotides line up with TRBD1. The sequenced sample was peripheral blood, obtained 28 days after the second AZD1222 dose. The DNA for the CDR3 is TGTGCCAGCAGCTTGGCCGGGACAGGGGGCCGCGAAGCTTTCTTT. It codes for CASSLAGTGGREAFF.